This entry describes one TCR beta chain. The antigen is not known. The sample originates from a study of OX40 agonist ivuxolimab in advanced cancers. Study results and caveats: By week 6 at 0.1 to 3.0 mg/kg, blood CD4+ and CD8+ T cells had expanded clonally.

J gave up 5 bases and V 4 bases, and 1 base lay outside the gene matches. Germline V gives CDR1 SNHLY, CDR2 FYNNEI. The CDR3 loop spans 12 amino acids. Profiled with immunoSEQ multiplex PCR; TCRdb holds only in-frame clones, not every one. The sample has roughly 67,000 clones, nearly 85% seen once. The specimen was CD4+ or CD8+ T cells sorted from blood, collected in a trial of the OX40 agonist ivuxolimab. The rearrangement uses TRBV2 and TRBJ2-5, with 7 bases aligning to TRBD2. This clonotype originated in an adult with an advanced solid tumor such as melanoma, head and neck, liver or kidney cancer. In DNA form, the CDR3 reads TGTGCCAGCAGTGCCGGGAGGGAGACCCAGTACTTC. Translated: CASSAGRETQYF.